Below are 31 T cell receptor beta chains sequenced from a single sample in a study of shared clonotypes between healthy human individuals. The method was immunoSEQ multiplex PCR; TCRdb's version includes in-frame clones alone and lacks a portion of them. The table has millions of clones, 95% seen once; the top ten hold 0.1% to 0.15%. Sequencing was carried out using naive CD4+ T cells sorted from blood. Documented subset: CD45RA+ positively selected. The receptor source for this set is a man aged 18 to 29 in good health.

V gene TRBV6-5 combines with J gene TRBJ2-1, with 7 bases matching TRBD2. Losses at the gene ends were 2 bases for V and 9 bases for J; bases not matched to a gene: 4. Germline-derived CDR1 and CDR2 are MNHEY and SVGAGI. The CDR3 consists of 13 residues. The CDR3 sequence: CASSYQGGGEQFF. Here the CDR3 DNA reads TGTGCCAGCAGTTACCAAGGCGGGGGTGAGCAGTTCTTC.

The CDR3 nucleotides are TGTGCCAGCAGTTTATTAGGGAGGGACACCGGGGAGCTGTTTTTT. Amino acids: CASSLLGRDTGELFF. This chain uses TRBV28 with TRBJ2-2; 7 bases map to TRBD2. CDR1 is MDHEN, CDR2 SYDVKM, per germline. V dropped 1 base and J dropped 3; count of bases not matched to a gene: 2. This CDR3 has 15 amino acids.

The V and J genes are TRBV28 and TRBJ1-6, with 9 bases fitting TRBD1. J was trimmed by 7 bases and V by 3 bases; bases with no gene match: 4. This CDR3 has 15 residues. Germline V gene data show CDR1 as MDHEN and CDR2 as SYDVKM. The CDR3 bases are TGTGCCAGCAGTTTTCGGGACAGGGCGAATTCACCCCTCCACTTT. This encodes CASSFRDRANSPLHF.

The chain combines TRBV9 with TRBJ2-3; 9 bases align to TRBD1. V shed 4 bases, J shed 2 bases, and the junction held 11 bases outside the gene matches. The CDR3 length is 17 residues. CDR1 and CDR2 (germline): SGDLS, YYNGEE. The DNA of the CDR3 is TGTGCCAGCAGCCGTCTTCCGGGACAGGGTTACACAGATACGCAGTATTTT. It yields the protein CASSRLPGQGYTDTQYF.

The chain uses TRBV4-1 and TRBJ2-7; 13 positions match TRBD2. This CDR3 is built from 17 residues. V lost 5 bases, J lost 4 bases, and 11 bases stayed unmatched. Germline values: CDR1 MGHRA, CDR2 YSYEKL. CDR3 protein: CASSATSGGAVRYEQYF. As DNA, the CDR3 is TGCGCCAGCAGCGCCACTAGCGGGGGGGCCGTCAGATACGAGCAGTACTTC.

The genes are TRBV6-5 and TRBJ2-7; TRBD1 matches at 8 bases. Germline values: CDR1 MNHEY, CDR2 SVGAGI. The CDR3 has 13 residues. Trimming took 6 bases from V and 5 from J; bases not matched to a gene: 6. In DNA, the CDR3 is TGTGCCAGCAGGCGGACAGGGAGAAACGAGCAGTACTTC. Translating it yields CASRRTGRNEQYF.

This clone turned up a few times. V gene TRBV4-3 combines with J gene TRBJ2-5, with 9 bases that match TRBD1. TRBJ2-7 explains the end of the DNA better; the J call may be wrong. Germline V lookup: CDR1 LGHNA, CDR2 YSLEER. This CDR3 contains 16 residues. In DNA, the CDR3 is TGCGCCAGCAGGGGGCGGGACAGGGTTTTTCCTTACGAGCAGTACTTC. This translates into CASRGRDRVFPYEQYF.

This clone was seen only once. The V gene is TRBV7-3, the J gene TRBJ2-7, with D uncertain. Germline V gene lookup returns CDR1 SGHTA and CDR2 FQGTGA. The CDR3 runs to 13 residues. The V end lost 5 bases, the J end lost 3 bases, and 11 bases lay between the germline ends. CDR3 sequence reads: CASSLGESYEQYF. CDR3 DNA sequence: TGTGCCAGCAGCCTTGGAGAAAGCTACGAGCAGTACTTC. Combining the CDR3 with reference TRBV7-3 and TRBJ2-7 gives the whole variable domain GAGVSQTPSNKVTEKGKYVELRCDPISGHTALYWYRQSLGQGPEFLIYFQGTGAADDSGLPNDRFFAVRPEGSVSTLKIQRTERGDSAVYLCASSLGESYEQYFGPGTRLTVT.

Comment on this clone: In the same sample, other DNA sequences code for this CDR3. V gene TRBV5-6 combines with J gene TRBJ1-2; no reliable D call. The V gene's germline CDR1 is SGHDT and CDR2 YYEEEE. V lost 4 bases and J lost 0, with 10 bases in between. The CDR3 length is 14 residues. The CDR3 spells CASSPTGANYGYTF. The CDR3 nucleotides read TGTGCCAGCAGCCCGACGGGAGCTAACTATGGCTACACCTTC. The full variable domain, with the rest looked up from reference TRBV5-6 and TRBJ1-2, is DAGVTQSPTHLIKTRGQQVTLRCSPKSGHDTVSWYQQALGQGPQFIFQYYEEEERQRGNFPDRFSGHQFPNYSSELNVNALLLGDSALYLCASSPTGANYGYTFGSGTRLTVV.

This clone has more than one count but fewer than ten. CDR3 coding DNA: TGTGCCAGCAGCTCCCGGGACAGGGGTAAAAAGACCCAGTACTTC. Amino acid sequence: CASSSRDRGKKTQYF. V and J are TRBV11-2 and TRBJ2-5, with 10 bases lining up with TRBD1. The CDR3 contains 15 residues. V trimming: 4 bases; J trimming: 6 bases; junction bases outside the gene matches: 8. The germline V gene encodes CDR1 SGHAT and CDR2 FQNNGV.

This rearrangement joins TRBV5-6 to TRBJ1-3; no firm D call. V was cut by 0 bases and J by 1 base, with 8 bases left in between. Germline V gene sequence: CDR1 SGHDT, CDR2 YYEEEE. This CDR3 is built from 15 residues. The CDR3: CASSLVSVSGNTIYF. The CDR3 bases are TGTGCCAGCAGCTTGGTGTCGGTTTCTGGAAACACCATATATTTT.

In this sample, this clone turned up once. This sequence joins TRBV5-1 and TRBJ1-2; D gene ambiguous. The CDR3 has 15 residues. CDR1 is SGHRS, CDR2 YFSETQ, per germline. V was cut by 5 bases and J by 1 base, with 15 bases left in between. The CDR3 protein is CASRTAAGINYGYTF. For the CDR3, the DNA is TGCGCCAGCAGAACGGCTGCGGGGATTAACTATGGCTACACCTTC.

The chain has TRBV5-1 and TRBJ2-5; 8 positions agree with TRBD1. The CDR3 spans 15 residues. Germline values: CDR1 SGHRS, CDR2 YFSETQ. V lost 3 bases to trimming and J lost 2 bases; unmatched junction nucleotides: 6. The CDR3 here is CASSWGQAFQETQYF. DNA for the CDR3: TGCGCCAGCAGCTGGGGACAGGCGTTTCAAGAGACCCAGTACTTC.

The chain employs TRBV5-6 and TRBJ2-3; 9 bases agree with TRBD2. The germline V gene has CDR1 SGHDT and CDR2 YYEEEE. Trimming took 4 bases from V and 0 from J; bases not matched to a gene: 6. The CDR3 has 16 amino acids. CDR3 bases: TGTGCCAGCAGCCCGACGAGCGGGGGGAGCACAGATACGCAGTATTTT. Its protein is CASSPTSGGSTDTQYF.

The V call is TRBV30, the J call TRBJ2-1; 9 nucleotides agree with TRBD2. V was pared by 3 bases and J by 2 bases, with 5 bases of the junction left unmatched. CDR3 length: 15 amino acids. The germline CDR1 and CDR2 sequences are GTSNPN and SVGIG (reference sequence). The CDR3 nucleotides read TGTGCCTGGAGCGAGGCTAGCGGGACCTACAATGAGCAGTTCTTC. It translates to CAWSEASGTYNEQFF.

This clone occurred a few times. The V gene is TRBV7-9, the J gene TRBJ1-6; D not resolved. Germline values: CDR1 SEHNR, CDR2 FQNEAQ (reference sequence). The CDR3 extends over 14 amino acids. The V gene lost 5 bases and the J gene lost 6 bases, with 11 bases spanning the gap. The CDR3 spells CASSERRFNSPLHF. DNA for the CDR3: TGTGCCAGCAGCGAAAGACGGTTTAATTCACCCCTCCACTTT.

This clone was counted a single time. V is TRBV19 and J is TRBJ2-5, with 7 bases fitting TRBD1. This CDR3 comprises 15 residues. Trimming at V came to 4 bases and at J to 2 bases, leaving 7 bases not matched to a gene. Germline V gene lookup returns CDR1 LNHDA and CDR2 SQIVND (reference sequence). The CDR3 DNA reads TGTGCCAGTAGTACCGCGCGGACAGGTCAAGAGACCCAGTACTTC. Translation: CASSTARTGQETQYF.

This chain joins TRBV27 and TRBJ2-7; D is possibly TRBD1 (6 bases). The length of the CDR3 is 12 residues. Trimming left V 9 bases short and J 1 base short, with 10 bases between. CDR1 is MNHEY and CDR2 is SMNVEV in the germline V gene (reference sequence). CDR3 residues: CASRDTSYEQYF. The CDR3 nucleotides are TGTGCCAGTCGGGACACTTCCTACGAGCAGTACTTC.

The rearrangement links TRBV29-1 to TRBJ2-7; 7 bases align to TRBD1. CDR1 is SQVTM, CDR2 ANQGSEA, per germline. V gave up 7 bases and J gave up 3 bases; unmatched junction bases: 3. This CDR3 is 11 amino acids long. This chain's CDR3 is CSARDSYEQYF. CDR3 nucleotide sequence: TGCAGCGCCCGGGACAGCTACGAGCAGTACTTC.

Turning to this clone: Other DNA sequences in this sample translate to the same CDR3. The CDR3 bases are TGTGCCTGGAGTGTGGGGGGGGATACGCAGTATTTT. Protein product: CAWSVGGDTQYF. The rearrangement uses TRBV30 and TRBJ2-3, with 7 bases that match TRBD2. Germline-derived CDR1 and CDR2 are GTSNPN and SVGIG (reference sequence). The CDR3 covers 12 residues. V lost 0 bases to trimming and J lost 6 bases; unmatched junction nucleotides: 0. Full variable domain (rest looked up from reference TRBV30 and TRBJ2-3): SQTIHQWPATLVQPVGSPLSLECTVEGTSNPNLYWYRQAAGRGLQLLFYSVGIGQISSEVPQNLSASRPQDRQFILSSKKLLLSDSGFYLCAWSVGGDTQYFGPGTRLTVL.

J is TRBJ1-5 and V is TRBV18; tentatively, D is TRBD1 (5 bases). Germline V gives CDR1 KGHSH, CDR2 LQKENI. This CDR3 comprises 16 residues. Between the trimmed V and J ends, which lost 3 bases and 4 bases, there was a span of 16 bases. CDR3 nucleotide sequence: TGTGCCAGCTCACCTTCGGGGGGGGGTGCAAATCAGCCCCAGCATTTT. It yields the protein CASSPSGGGANQPQHF.

This chain links TRBV7-2 with TRBJ2-2; possibly TRBD1 or TRBD2 for D (5 bases each). The CDR3 contains 15 residues. V lost 5 bases and J lost 5, with 15 bases in between. Germline CDR1 SGHTA, CDR2 FQGNSA. DNA of the CDR3: TGTGCCAGCAGCCGCAGGGCGGGTGGTACCGGGGAGCTGTTTTTT. This gives the protein CASSRRAGGTGELFF.

The chain carries TRBV29-1 and TRBJ2-3; D perhaps matches TRBD2 (6 bases). The V gene lost 6 bases and the J gene lost 4 bases, with 17 bases spanning the gap. The CDR3 contains 14 residues. In germline, CDR1 is SQVTM, CDR2 ANQGSEA. CDR3 DNA sequence: TGCAGCGTACGGGGAGGTATAATCGCAGATACGCAGTATTTT. Amino acid sequence: CSVRGGIIADTQYF.

This chain uses TRBV5-1 with TRBJ1-6; D gene ambiguous. The V end lost 0 bases, the J end lost 9 bases, and 13 bases lay between the germline ends. CDR1 is SGHRS, CDR2 YFSETQ, per germline. The CDR3 has 15 amino acids. Written as DNA, the CDR3 is TGCGCCAGCAGCTTGGTATGGAGGGAGATTTCACCCCTCCACTTT. Its translation: CASSLVWREISPLHF. Variable domain in full (rest from reference TRBV5-1 and TRBJ1-6): KAGVTQTPRYLIKTRGQQVTLSCSPISGHRSVSWYQQTPGQGLQFLFEYFSETQRNKGNFPGRFSGRQFSNSRSEMNVSTLELGDSALYLCASSLVWREISPLHFGNGTRLTVT.

The genes are TRBV2 and TRBJ1-2; D remains ambiguous. The V and J ends lost 4 bases and 6 bases respectively, with 9 bases between them. CDR1 is SNHLY and CDR2 is FYNNEI in the germline V gene. The CDR3 consists of 12 residues. CDR3 coding DNA: TGTGCCAGCAGTGGTAACGAGGATGGCTACACCTTC. This encodes CASSGNEDGYTF.

V is TRBV9 and J is TRBJ1-2, with 9 bases that match TRBD1. With 3 bases clipped from V and 13 bases from J, the junction kept 16 bases outside the gene matches. CDR1 and CDR2 (germline): SGDLS, YYNGEE. This CDR3 has 15 amino acids. The CDR3 spells CASSGLPGQGNHCTF. The CDR3 region has the DNA TGTGCCAGCAGCGGCTTACCGGGACAGGGTAATCATTGCACCTTC.

This sequence joins TRBV5-1 and TRBJ1-4; no clear D gene. CDR1 is SGHRS, CDR2 YFSETQ, per germline. The CDR3 contains 18 residues. Trimming shortened V by 0 bases and J by 0 bases, and 15 bases separated the two germline ends. The DNA of the CDR3 is TGCGCCAGCAGCTTGGCCTTATCTGGGGTCGCAACTAATGAAAAACTGTTTTTT. This translates into CASSLALSGVATNEKLFF. Full variable domain (rest looked up from reference TRBV5-1 and TRBJ1-4): KAGVTQTPRYLIKTRGQQVTLSCSPISGHRSVSWYQQTPGQGLQFLFEYFSETQRNKGNFPGRFSGRQFSNSRSEMNVSTLELGDSALYLCASSLALSGVATNEKLFFGSGTQLSVL.

This chain links TRBV5-6 with TRBJ1-2, with no clear D. With 4 bases removed from V and 2 bases from J, the gap between germline ends came to 6 bases. CDR1 and CDR2 (germline): SGHDT, YYEEEE. The CDR3 length is 12 residues. The CDR3 here is CASSEGNYGYTF. CDR3 coding DNA: TGTGCCAGCAGCGAGGGCAACTATGGCTACACCTTC.

This sequence joins TRBV2 and TRBJ2-1; 9 bases match TRBD1. Germline CDR1 SNHLY, CDR2 FYNNEI. The CDR3 has 13 amino acids. Germline trimming cut 7 bases from V and 5 bases from J; bases unmatched to any gene: 3. The CDR3 nucleotides read TGTGCCAGCACGGGACAGGGACACAATGAGCAGTTCTTC. It specifies CASTGQGHNEQFF.

This clone has a single count. The chain recombines TRBV5-5 with TRBJ2-6; D not resolved. Germline V gene data show CDR1 as SGHKS and CDR2 as YYEKEE (reference sequence). V dropped 6 bases and J dropped 4 bases, with 14 bases sitting between them. The CDR3 runs 15 residues. The CDR3: CASTNWRSGANVLTF. The DNA for the CDR3 is TGTGCCAGCACAAATTGGCGGAGCGGGGCCAACGTCCTGACTTTC.

This clone was seen only once. This sample includes further DNA sequences coding for the same CDR3. The rearrangement uses TRBV6-1 and TRBJ2-1, with TRBD1 matching over 7 bases. CDR3 size: 14 residues. Unmatched junction bases numbered 2, after V lost 4 bases and J lost 2 bases. The germline CDR1 and CDR2 sequences are MNHNS and SASEGT. The CDR3 reads CASSGQGAYNEQFF. CDR3 in DNA: TGTGCCAGCAGTGGGCAGGGGGCCTACAATGAGCAGTTCTTC.